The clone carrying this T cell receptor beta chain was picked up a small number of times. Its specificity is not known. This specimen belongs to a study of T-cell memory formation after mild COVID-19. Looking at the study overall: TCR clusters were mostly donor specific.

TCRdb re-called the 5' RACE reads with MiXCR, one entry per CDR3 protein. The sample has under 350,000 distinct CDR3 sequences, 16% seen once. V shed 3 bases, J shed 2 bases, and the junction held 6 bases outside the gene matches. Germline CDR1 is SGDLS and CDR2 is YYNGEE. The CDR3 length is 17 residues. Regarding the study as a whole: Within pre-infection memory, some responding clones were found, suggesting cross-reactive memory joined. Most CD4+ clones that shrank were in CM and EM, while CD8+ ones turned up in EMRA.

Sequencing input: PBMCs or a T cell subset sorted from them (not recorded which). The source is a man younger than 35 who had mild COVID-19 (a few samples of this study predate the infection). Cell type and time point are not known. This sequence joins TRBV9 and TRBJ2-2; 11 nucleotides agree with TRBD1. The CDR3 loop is CASSAPGQGDNTGELFF. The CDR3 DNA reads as TGTGCCAGCAGCGCTCCGGGACAGGGGGACAACACCGGGGAGCTGTTTTTT.